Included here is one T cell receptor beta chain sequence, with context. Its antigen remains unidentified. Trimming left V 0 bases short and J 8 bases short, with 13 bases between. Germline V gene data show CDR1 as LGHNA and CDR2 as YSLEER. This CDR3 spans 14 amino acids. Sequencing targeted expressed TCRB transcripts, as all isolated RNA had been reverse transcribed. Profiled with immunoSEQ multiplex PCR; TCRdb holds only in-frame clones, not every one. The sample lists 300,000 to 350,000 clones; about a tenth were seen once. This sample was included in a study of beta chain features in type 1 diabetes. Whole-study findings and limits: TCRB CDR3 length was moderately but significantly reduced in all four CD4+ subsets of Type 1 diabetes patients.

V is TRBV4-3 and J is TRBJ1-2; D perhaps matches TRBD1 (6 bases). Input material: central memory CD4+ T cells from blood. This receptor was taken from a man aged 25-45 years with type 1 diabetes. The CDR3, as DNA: TGCGCCAGCAGCCAAGAATACACAGGGCAGGGCTACACCTTC. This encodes CASSQEYTGQGYTF.